This T cell receptor beta chain was identified in a study of blood T cell repertoires in COVID-19. The germline CDR1 and CDR2 sequences are MNHEY and SVGAGI. There are 13 residues in the CDR3. V lost 3 bases, J lost 1 base, and 6 bases lay in between. Clones were read by immunoSEQ multiplex PCR, and TCRdb kept only the in-frame ones, dropping some. The sample carries around 230,000 clones, roughly nine tenths recorded once. The chain couples TRBV6-5 to TRBJ1-1; D remains unclear. Sample: PBMCs or T cells enriched from blood (not recorded which). This TCR was sampled from a young woman with acute COVID-19. CDR3 sequence (DNA): TGTGCCAGCAGTTATATAGCGAACACTGAAGCTTTCTTT. It yields the protein CASSYIANTEAFF.